Listed below are T cell receptor beta chains from one sample, sequenced in a study of beta chain features in type 1 diabetes. Assay used: immunoSEQ multiplex PCR; TCRdb lists only in-frame clones, some missing. The sample consists of over 100,000 clones, 16% of them appearing once. Sequencing was performed on central memory CD4+ T cells from blood. All receptors derive from a man between 25 and 39 years old with type 1 diabetes. CDR3s include the opening cysteine and the closing phenylalanine or tryptophan. A D gene is named only where the DNA matches it firmly. Some rows have no size entry. The others give once, few or many, or a class for an expanded clone.

cdr3_length	clone_size	d_call	v_call	j_call	cdr3_nt	cdr3_aa
15	few	NA	TRBV4-3	TRBJ2-5	TGCGCCAGCAGCCAGACGGGCCTCCTCCAAGAGACCCAGTACTTC	CASSQTGLLQETQYF
14	NA	NA	TRBV7-9	TRBJ2-5	TGTGCCAGCAGCAGAATGACAGGACAAGAGACCCAGTACTTC	CASSRMTGQETQYF
13	few	NA	TRBV7-2	TRBJ1-2	TGTGCCAGCAGCTCCCGGGCGTTCTATGGCTACACCTTC	CASSSRAFYGYTF
15	NA	NA	TRBV7-9	TRBJ2-2	TGTGCCAGCAGCTTTGACACCAGGAACACCGGGGAGCTGTTTTTT	CASSFDTRNTGELFF
15	many	TRBD1	TRBV2	TRBJ1-5	TGTGCCAGCACCTGGGACAGGGGGAACAATCAGCCCCAGCATTTT	CASTWDRGNNQPQHF
13	NA	NA	TRBV9	TRBJ1-2	TGTGCCAGCAGCGTACAGGGGAACTATGGCTACACCTTC	CASSVQGNYGYTF
11	few	NA	TRBV30	TRBJ2-1	TGTGCCTGGAGTGTCAGCCCCGTGGAATTCTTC	CAWSVSPVEFF
15	NA	NA	TRBV14	TRBJ2-5	TGTGCCAGCAGCCAAGTTAGGACGGGATGGGAGACCCAGTACTTC	CASSQVRTGWETQYF
14	few	NA	TRBV6-5	TRBJ2-3	TGTGCCAGCAGTTACTCAGGGTTCACAGATACGCAGTATTTT	CASSYSGFTDTQYF
14	NA	TRBD1	TRBV11-2	TRBJ2-5	TGTGCCAGCAGCCCCGGGACAGGGGGCGAGACCCAGTACTTC	CASSPGTGGETQYF
18	few	TRBD1	TRBV25-1	TRBJ1-2	TGTGCCAGCAGTGCACACCCTGGTTCGACGACAGGGGGCGTCGGCTACACCTTC	CASSAHPGSTTGGVGYTF
13	NA	NA	TRBV9	TRBJ1-1	TGTGCCAGCAGCGTAGCTACGGTCACTGAAGCTTTCTTT	CASSVATVTEAFF
14	NA	NA	TRBV13	TRBJ1-2	TGTGCCAGCAGCACCCCTCCACAGGACTATGGCTACACCTTC	CASSTPPQDYGYTF
18	few	TRBD2	TRBV7-9	TRBJ2-1	TGTGCCAGCAGCTTTATTAGTAAGGGGACTAGCGGGGGCTATGAGCAGTTCTTC	CASSFISKGTSGGYEQFF
16	once	NA	TRBV4-3	TRBJ1-1	TGCGCCAGCAGCCAAGGTTTGTCTCGAAAAAACACTGAAGCTTTCTTT	CASSQGLSRKNTEAFF
13	few	NA	TRBV30	TRBJ2-7	TGTGCCTGGAGTGTACAAGAGTTCCACGAGCAGTACTTC	CAWSVQEFHEQYF
12	NA	NA	TRBV7-8	TRBJ2-5	TGTGCCAGCAGCTTGTTAGTTGAGACCCAGTACTTC	CASSLLVETQYF
11	NA	NA	TRBV28	TRBJ1-4	TGTGCCAGCAGTTTTAGGGAAAAACTGTTTTTT	CASSFREKLFF
15	NA	TRBD2	TRBV7-7	TRBJ2-1	TGTGCCAGCAGCCCCGGGCCTAGCGGGGGGAATGAGCAGTTCTTC	CASSPGPSGGNEQFF
14	NA	NA	TRBV15	TRBJ1-5	TGTGCCACCAGCAGAGGCCAAGGGAGCCAGCCCCAGCATTTT	CATSRGQGSQPQHF
16	few	TRBD2	TRBV4-1	TRBJ2-1	TGCGCCAGCAGCGACCTATTCAAGCGGGGGGGGCGTGAGCAGTTCTTC	CASSDLFKRGGREQFF
15	NA	TRBD2	TRBV15	TRBJ2-3	TGTGCCACCAGCAATGGACTAGCGGGGGCAAATACGCAGTATTTT	CATSNGLAGANTQYF
14	few	TRBD1	TRBV10-3	TRBJ1-6	TGTGCCATCAGGCAGGGGGCCAGGAATTCACCCCTCCACTTT	CAIRQGARNSPLHF
16	NA	TRBD2	TRBV7-9	TRBJ2-5	TGTGCCAGCAGTTCCCTAGCGGGGGGCCACCAAGAGACCCAGTACTTC	CASSSLAGGHQETQYF
14	NA	TRBD1	TRBV7-2	TRBJ2-1	TGTGCCAGCAGCTTAGCAGCGGACAGGGTGGCCCAGTTCTTC	CASSLAADRVAQFF
14	NA	TRBD2	TRBV7-2	TRBJ2-5	TGTGCCAGCAGCCCTAGCGGGGCGTTAGAGACCCAGTACTTC	CASSPSGALETQYF
14	few	NA	TRBV5-1	TRBJ2-5	TGCGCCAGCAGCTTCTCAGCGGACCAAGAGACCCAGTACTTC	CASSFSADQETQYF
15	few	NA	TRBV11-2	TRBJ2-1	TGTGCCAGCAGCTTAGATCCGGGCTCCTACAATGAGCAGTTCTTC	CASSLDPGSYNEQFF
15	few	TRBD2	TRBV6-5	TRBJ2-3	TGTGCCAGCAGTCCGAGACTAGCTGGCACAGATACGCAGTATTTT	CASSPRLAGTDTQYF
14	few	NA	TRBV14	TRBJ1-1	TGTGCCAGCAGCCAAGCGAGAAGTTCTGGTGAAGCTTTCTTT	CASSQARSSGEAFF
15	few	TRBD1	TRBV6-5	TRBJ2-6	TGTGCCAGCAGGGGACAGGGGGTTGGGGCCAACGTCCTGACTTTC	CASRGQGVGANVLTF
15	NA	NA	TRBV6-5	TRBJ1-2	TGTGCCAGCAGTTACGGTGACCCGGGGGTCTATGGCTACACCTTC	CASSYGDPGVYGYTF
13	NA	NA	TRBV14	TRBJ2-2	TGTGCCAGCAGCCAAGATTGGGCCGGGGAGCTGTTTTTT	CASSQDWAGELFF
12	NA	NA	TRBV2	TRBJ1-1	TGTGCCAGCAGGGGGGTCGGTCCTGAAGCTTTCTTT	CASRGVGPEAFF
14	NA	NA	TRBV28	TRBJ1-6	TGTGCCAGCAGTTTAGGACCCTATAATTCACCCCTCCACTTT	CASSLGPYNSPLHF
12	NA	NA	TRBV6-5	TRBJ1-4	TGTGCCAGCAGGCATAGAAATGAAAAACTGTTTTTT	CASRHRNEKLFF
12	NA	NA	TRBV7-2	TRBJ1-2	TGTGCCAGCAGCCCAAGGACAGACACCTACACCTTC	CASSPRTDTYTF
14	NA	TRBD1	TRBV6-6	TRBJ2-7	TGTGCCAGCAGTTACTCGACAGGGATAGGCGAGCAGTACTTC	CASSYSTGIGEQYF
14	NA	TRBD2	TRBV29-1	TRBJ2-3	TGCAGCGTTGTTAAAGCGGGGGGGGCATATACGCAGTATTTT	CSVVKAGGAYTQYF
13	few	NA	TRBV5-1	TRBJ2-5	TGCGCCAGCGGGACCGGCGGGTCCGAGACCCAGTACTTC	CASGTGGSETQYF
17	few	TRBD1	TRBV28	TRBJ2-5	TGTGCCAGCAGTACAATACAGGGGGCTGGTGGACAAGAGACCCAGTACTTC	CASSTIQGAGGQETQYF